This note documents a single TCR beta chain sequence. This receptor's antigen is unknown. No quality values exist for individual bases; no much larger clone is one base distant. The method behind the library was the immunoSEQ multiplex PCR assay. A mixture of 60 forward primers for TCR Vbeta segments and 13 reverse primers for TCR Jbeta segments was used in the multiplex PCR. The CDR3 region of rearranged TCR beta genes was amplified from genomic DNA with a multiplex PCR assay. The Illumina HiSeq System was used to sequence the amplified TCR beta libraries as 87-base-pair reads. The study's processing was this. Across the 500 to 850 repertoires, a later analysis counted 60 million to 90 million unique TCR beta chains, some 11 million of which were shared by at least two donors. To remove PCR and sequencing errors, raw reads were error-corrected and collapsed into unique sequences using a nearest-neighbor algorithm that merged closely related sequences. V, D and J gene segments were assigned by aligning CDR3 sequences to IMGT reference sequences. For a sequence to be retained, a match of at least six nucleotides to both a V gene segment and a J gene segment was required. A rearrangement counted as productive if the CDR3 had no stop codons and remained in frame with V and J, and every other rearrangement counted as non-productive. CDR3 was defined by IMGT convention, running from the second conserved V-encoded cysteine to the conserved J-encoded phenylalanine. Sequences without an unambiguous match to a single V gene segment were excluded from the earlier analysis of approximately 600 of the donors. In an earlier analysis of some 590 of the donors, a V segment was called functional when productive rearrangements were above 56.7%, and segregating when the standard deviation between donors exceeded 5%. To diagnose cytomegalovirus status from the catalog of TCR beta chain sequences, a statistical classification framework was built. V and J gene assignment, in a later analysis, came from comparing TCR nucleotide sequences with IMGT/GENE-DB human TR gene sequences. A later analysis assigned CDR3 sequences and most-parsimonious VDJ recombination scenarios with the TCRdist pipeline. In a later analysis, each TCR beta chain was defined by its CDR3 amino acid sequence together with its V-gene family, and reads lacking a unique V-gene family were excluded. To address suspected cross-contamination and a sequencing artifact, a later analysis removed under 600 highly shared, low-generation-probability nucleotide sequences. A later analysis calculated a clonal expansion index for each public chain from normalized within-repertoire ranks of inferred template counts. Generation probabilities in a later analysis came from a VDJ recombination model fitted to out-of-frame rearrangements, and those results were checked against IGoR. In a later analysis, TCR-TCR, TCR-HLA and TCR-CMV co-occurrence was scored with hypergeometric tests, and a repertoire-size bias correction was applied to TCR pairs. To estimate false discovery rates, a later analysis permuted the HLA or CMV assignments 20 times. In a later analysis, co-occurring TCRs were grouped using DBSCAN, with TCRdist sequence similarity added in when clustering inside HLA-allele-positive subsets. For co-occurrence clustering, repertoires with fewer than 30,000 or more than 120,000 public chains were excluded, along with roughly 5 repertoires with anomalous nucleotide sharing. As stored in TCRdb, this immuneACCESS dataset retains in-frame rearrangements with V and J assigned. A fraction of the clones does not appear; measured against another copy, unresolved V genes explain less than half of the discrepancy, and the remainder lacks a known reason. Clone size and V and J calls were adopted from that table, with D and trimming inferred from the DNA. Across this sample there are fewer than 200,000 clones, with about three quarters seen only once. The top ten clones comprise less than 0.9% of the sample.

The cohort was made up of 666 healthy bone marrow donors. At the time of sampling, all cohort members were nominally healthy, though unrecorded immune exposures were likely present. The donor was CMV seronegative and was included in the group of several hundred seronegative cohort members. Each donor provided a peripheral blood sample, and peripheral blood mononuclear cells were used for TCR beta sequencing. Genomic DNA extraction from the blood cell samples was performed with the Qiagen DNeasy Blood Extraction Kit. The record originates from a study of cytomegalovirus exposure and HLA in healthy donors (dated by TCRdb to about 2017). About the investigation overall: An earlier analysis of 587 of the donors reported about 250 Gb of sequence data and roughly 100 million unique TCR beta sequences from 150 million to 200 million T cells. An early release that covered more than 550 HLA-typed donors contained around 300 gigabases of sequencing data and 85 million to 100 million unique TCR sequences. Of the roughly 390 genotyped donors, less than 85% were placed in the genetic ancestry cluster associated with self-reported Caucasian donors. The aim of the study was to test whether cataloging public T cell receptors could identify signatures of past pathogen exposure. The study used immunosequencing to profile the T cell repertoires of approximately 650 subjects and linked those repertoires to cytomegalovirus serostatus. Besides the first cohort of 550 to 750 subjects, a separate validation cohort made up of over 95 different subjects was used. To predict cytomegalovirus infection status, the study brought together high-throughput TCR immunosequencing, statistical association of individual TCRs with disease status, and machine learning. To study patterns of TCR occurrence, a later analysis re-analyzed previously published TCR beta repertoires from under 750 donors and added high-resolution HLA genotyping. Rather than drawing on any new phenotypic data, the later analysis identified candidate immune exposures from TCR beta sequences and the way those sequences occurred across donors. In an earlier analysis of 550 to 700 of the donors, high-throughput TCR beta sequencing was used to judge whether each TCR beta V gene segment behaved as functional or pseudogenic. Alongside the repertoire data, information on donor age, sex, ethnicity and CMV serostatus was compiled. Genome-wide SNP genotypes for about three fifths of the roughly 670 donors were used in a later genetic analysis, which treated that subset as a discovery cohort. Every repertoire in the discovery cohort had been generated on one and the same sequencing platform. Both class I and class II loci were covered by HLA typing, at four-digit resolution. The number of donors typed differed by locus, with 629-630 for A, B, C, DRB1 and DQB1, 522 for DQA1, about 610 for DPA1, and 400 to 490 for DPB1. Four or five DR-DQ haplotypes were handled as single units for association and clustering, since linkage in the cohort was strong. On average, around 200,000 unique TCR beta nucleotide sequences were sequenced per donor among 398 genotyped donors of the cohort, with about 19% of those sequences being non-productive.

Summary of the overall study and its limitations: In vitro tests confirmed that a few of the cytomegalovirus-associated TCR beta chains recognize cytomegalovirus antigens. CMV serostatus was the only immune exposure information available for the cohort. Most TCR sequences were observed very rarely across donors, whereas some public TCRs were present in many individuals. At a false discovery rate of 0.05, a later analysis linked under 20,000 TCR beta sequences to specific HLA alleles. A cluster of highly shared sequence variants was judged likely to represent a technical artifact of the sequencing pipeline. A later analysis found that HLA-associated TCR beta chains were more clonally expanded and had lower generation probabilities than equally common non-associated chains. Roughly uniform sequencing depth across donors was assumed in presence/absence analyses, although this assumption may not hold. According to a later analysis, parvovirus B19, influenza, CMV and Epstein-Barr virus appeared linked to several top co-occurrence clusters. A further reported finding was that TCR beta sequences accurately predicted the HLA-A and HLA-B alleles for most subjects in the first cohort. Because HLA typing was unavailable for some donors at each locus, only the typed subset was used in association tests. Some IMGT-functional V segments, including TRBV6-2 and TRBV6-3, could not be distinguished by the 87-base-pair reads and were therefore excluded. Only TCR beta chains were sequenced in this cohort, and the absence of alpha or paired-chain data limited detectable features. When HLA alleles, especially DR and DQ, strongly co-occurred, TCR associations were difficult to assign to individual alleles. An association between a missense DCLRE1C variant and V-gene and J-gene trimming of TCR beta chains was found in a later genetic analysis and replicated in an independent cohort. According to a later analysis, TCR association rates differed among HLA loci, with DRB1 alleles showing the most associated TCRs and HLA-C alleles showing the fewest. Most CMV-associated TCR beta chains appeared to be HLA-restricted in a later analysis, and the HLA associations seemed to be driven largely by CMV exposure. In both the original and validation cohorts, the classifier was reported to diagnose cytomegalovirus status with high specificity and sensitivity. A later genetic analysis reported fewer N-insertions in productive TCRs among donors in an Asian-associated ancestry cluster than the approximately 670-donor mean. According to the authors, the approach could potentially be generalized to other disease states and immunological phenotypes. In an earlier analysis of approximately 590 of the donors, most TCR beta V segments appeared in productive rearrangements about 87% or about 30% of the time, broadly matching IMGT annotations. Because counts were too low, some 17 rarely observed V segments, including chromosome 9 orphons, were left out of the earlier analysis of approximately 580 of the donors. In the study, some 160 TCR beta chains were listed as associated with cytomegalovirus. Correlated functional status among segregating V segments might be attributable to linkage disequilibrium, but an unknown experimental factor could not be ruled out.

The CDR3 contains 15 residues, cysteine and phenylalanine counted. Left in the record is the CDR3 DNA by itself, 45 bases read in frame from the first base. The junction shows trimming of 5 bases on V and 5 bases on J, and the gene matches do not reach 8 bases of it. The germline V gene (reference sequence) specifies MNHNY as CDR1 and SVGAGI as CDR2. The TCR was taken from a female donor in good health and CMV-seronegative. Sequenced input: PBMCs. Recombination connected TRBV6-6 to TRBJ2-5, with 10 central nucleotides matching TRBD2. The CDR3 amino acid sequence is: CASSTQRGGGETQYF. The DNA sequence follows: TGTGCCAGCAGTACTCAGCGGGGGGGCGGGGAGACCCAGTACTTC.